The sequence of this T cell receptor beta chain was determined in a study of CD8+CD57+ T cells in acquired aplastic anemia. V dropped 6 bases and J dropped 6; count of bases not matched to a gene: 9. Germline loops: CDR1 SEHNR, CDR2 FQNEAQ (reference sequence). The CDR3 is 14 residues long. According to the study, genomic DNA was the template for TCR beta VDJ and CDR3 profiling. One entry per CDR3 protein, called by TCRdb with MiXCR from the reads. The data hold about 150,000 distinct CDR3 sequences, with about 52% observed a single time. Patients picked for sequencing had shown CD8+CD57+ cell expansion detected by flow cytometry.

The gene calls are TRBV7-9 and TRBJ2-7, with 9 bases aligning to TRBD1. The sequence came from a human donor with aplastic anemia. What was sequenced was sorted CD4+, CD8+, or CD8+CD57+ T cells (not recorded which) from PBMCs. The CDR3 bases are TGTGCCAGCAGTCCCGGGACAGGGAGGTTCGAGCAGTACTTC. Translated, it gives CASSPGTGRFEQYF.